This T cell receptor beta chain comes out of a study of T cell repertoires in cytomegalovirus infection. Study context: CMV infection plus the matching HLA type was flagged by public TCR beta signatures.

TCRdb re-analysed the reads in MiXCR, keeping a single row per CDR3 protein. Among 900,000 to 950,000 distinct CDR3 sequences, roughly 30% were seen once, and the ten largest hold 13%. Findings of the study overall: In two of eight donors, the top clonotype was HLA-C-restricted CMV-specific. Carriers of CMV plus the relevant HLA were identified by cumulative public TCR beta family frequency.

Details on this clonotype: Its antigen is not known.

The V and J ends lost 1 base and 8 bases respectively, with 14 bases between them. Germline V gives CDR1 LNHDA, CDR2 SQIVND (reference sequence). The CDR3 contains 15 residues. The gene calls are TRBV19 and TRBJ1-4; D is uncertain. The receptor comes from a human donor in good health (CMV status not recorded). Some clones in this sample may be carry-over from other donors' samples. The material sequenced was cultured CD8+ T cells from PBMCs, taken from culture after CMV antigen stimulation. The CDR3 nucleotides read TGTGCCAGTAGTATAGCTGACCGACCGTGGGAAAAACTGTTTTTT. Its translation is CASSIADRPWEKLFF.